The 23 T cell receptor beta chains below come from one sample, sequenced in a study of regulatory T cells in long-lasting Graves disease. As for time point: persistent/refractory GD, antithyroid drugs over 5 years with positive TRAb. Scientists built the TCR library using RNA that was extracted from PBMCs. The authors built TCR beta libraries using iRepertoire HTBI primers and Arm-PCR of CDR3 regions. TCRdb re-called the multiplex PCR reads through MiXCR, storing one row per CDR3 protein. The table has 300,000 to 350,000 distinct CDR3 sequences, 20% seen once. The input for sequencing was peripheral blood mononuclear cells (PBMCs), taken when the disease was refractory, from a patient treated with antithyroid drugs. The receptors were gathered from a female donor with Graves disease.

On this clonotype: A much larger clone is a single base away; this may be a read error. The V and J genes are TRBV11-2 and TRBJ1-1; D gene uncertain. Germline-derived CDR1 and CDR2 are SGHAT and FQNNGV. This CDR3 comprises 13 residues. The CDR3 here is CASSLASWTEASF. CDR3 coding DNA: TGTGCCAGCAGCTTAGCCTCTTGGACTGAAGCTTCCTTT.

This clonotype was picked up a small number of times. J is TRBJ1-3 and V is TRBV12-5, with 8 bases identical to TRBD1. V lost 0 bases to trimming and J lost 3 bases; unmatched junction nucleotides: 13. This CDR3 region has 19 residues. Per germline, CDR1 LGHNT and CDR2 FRNRAP. The chain's CDR3 is CASGLVRGRLDRVGNTIYF. The CDR3 DNA reads TGTGCTAGTGGTTTGGTACGTGGCCGCCTGGACAGGGTTGGAAACACCATATATTTT.

The chain recombines TRBV11-2 with TRBJ1-2; weak D call: TRBD1 (6 bases). The CDR3 is 16 residues long. In germline, CDR1 is SGHAT, CDR2 FQNNGV. The ends were cut back, 1 base at V and 4 bases at J, with 16 bases in the middle. The DNA for the CDR3 is TGTGCCAGCAGCTTAGTCTCGGGGGCGTCGGTCTATGGCTACACCTTC. Its protein product is CASSLVSGASVYGYTF.

This clonotype was picked up many times. The rearrangement uses TRBV20-1 and TRBJ1-2; D remains unclear. V was clipped by 3 bases and J by 5 bases, with 7 bases between them. Germline CDR1 is DFQATT and CDR2 is SNEGSKA (reference sequence). The CDR3 spans 11 residues. The CDR3 nucleotides read TGCAGTGCTAGCTCCGGATATGGCTACACCTTC. It encodes CSASSGYGYTF.

The J gene is TRBJ2-2, the V gene TRBV13; 13 bases are shared with TRBD2. Germline V lookup: CDR1 PRHDT, CDR2 FYEKMQ (reference sequence). The CDR3 extends over 19 amino acids. The J segment lost 7 bases and the V segment lost 5 bases, leaving 16 bases of the junction unmatched. The CDR3 protein is CASSPDTGLAGVVHGELFF. In DNA, the CDR3 is TGTGCCAGCAGCCCAGACACAGGACTAGCGGGAGTCGTGCACGGGGAGCTGTTTTTT.

V and J are TRBV4-1 and TRBJ1-6, with D perhaps matching TRBD1 (5 bases). CDR1 is MGHRA and CDR2 is YSYEKL in the germline V gene. This CDR3 is 15 amino acids long. Trimming left V 3 bases short and J 7 bases short, with 13 bases between. CDR3 in DNA: TGCGCCAGCAGCCAGTCAGGGCTTCTCAATTCACCCCTCCACTTT. Translated, it gives CASSQSGLLNSPLHF.

The V and J genes are TRBV4-2 and TRBJ1-2, with a possible D match to TRBD1 (5 bases). The ends were cut back, 5 bases at V and 7 bases at J, with 17 bases in the middle. The CDR3 is made up of 14 amino acids. CDR1 LGHNA and CDR2 YNFKEQ come from the germline V gene. In DNA, the CDR3 is TGTGCCAGCAGCACCCCCGGGGACCTGGGTGGCTACACCTTC. Residues: CASSTPGDLGGYTF.

This clonotype has only a few counts. The V gene is TRBV7-9, the J gene TRBJ2-4; D perhaps matches TRBD1 (6 bases). The CDR3 loop spans 15 amino acids. The germline gives CDR1 SEHNR, CDR2 FQNEAQ (reference sequence). Trimming took off 4 bases at V and 5 bases at J, with 15 bases between the two ends. This chain's CDR3 is CASSSLRGSENIQYF. The CDR3 nucleotides read TGTGCCAGCAGCTCGTTGAGGGGGAGTGAAAACATTCAGTACTTC.

This clonotype was detected ten times or more. The rearrangement joins TRBV11-2 to TRBJ1-1; D call uncertain. The length of the CDR3 is 14 residues. The germline gives CDR1 SGHAT, CDR2 FQNNGV. V was clipped by 5 bases and J by 1 base, with 11 bases between them. The CDR3 here is CASSPMVANTEAFF. In nucleotides, the CDR3 is TGTGCCAGCAGCCCAATGGTGGCGAACACTGAAGCTTTCTTT.

V usage is TRBV12-3 or TRBV12-4 and J usage is TRBJ1-3, with D perhaps matching TRBD1 (6 bases). This CDR3 is 18 amino acids long. V was clipped by 6 bases and J by 0 bases, with 21 bases between them. CDR3 region: CASSTKIDRPSSGNTIYF. In DNA form, the CDR3 reads TGTGCCAGCAGCACTAAAATCGACAGGCCTAGCTCTGGAAACACCATATATTTT.

The J gene is TRBJ2-6, the V gene TRBV6-1, with 7 bases matching TRBD1. The V gene end was trimmed by 6 bases and the J gene end by 4 bases; junction bases not matched to a gene: 15. CDR3 length equals 18 residues. CDR1 MNHNS and CDR2 SASEGT come from the germline V gene. CDR3 region: CASRPGQLPTVGANVLTF. In nucleotides, the CDR3 is TGTGCCAGCAGGCCGGGACAGTTGCCGACGGTCGGGGCCAACGTCCTGACTTTC.

This clonotype has only a few counts. The genes are TRBV10-3 and TRBJ2-7, with D perhaps matching TRBD1 (6 bases). Looked up from germline, CDR1 is ENHRY and CDR2 is SYGVKD. Trimming stripped 6 bases from V and 0 bases from J, with 12 bases between. The CDR3 is 14 amino acids. The CDR3 here is CAISKTGPSYEQYF. Written as DNA, the CDR3 is TGTGCCATCAGCAAAACAGGGCCCTCCTACGAGCAGTACTTC.

Ten or more counts support this clonotype. J is TRBJ2-7 and V is TRBV12-3 or TRBV12-4, with D unclear. V dropped 4 bases and J dropped 4 bases, with 8 bases sitting between them. The CDR3 is made up of 12 amino acids. Here the CDR3 DNA reads TGTGCCAGCAGTTGGACCATTTACGAGCAGTACTTC. Its protein is CASSWTIYEQYF.

At least ten counts were recorded for this clonotype. This chain connects TRBV10-3 to TRBJ1-2; 11 bases agree with TRBD1. The CDR3 has 13 amino acids. The germline V gene has CDR1 ENHRY and CDR2 SYGVKD. Trimming took 10 bases from V and 7 from J; bases not matched to a gene: 8. The CDR3 DNA follows: TGTGCCACCAGGGACAGGGGGATTATTGGCTACACCTTC. This gives the protein CATRDRGIIGYTF.

Only a few counts were recorded for this clonotype. The chain employs TRBV20-1 and TRBJ2-5, with a weak D call TRBD1 (6 bases). CDR3 length: 14 residues. Trimming pared 0 bases from V and 6 bases from J, leaving 14 bases between. Germline assignment: CDR1 DFQATT and CDR2 SNEGSKA (reference sequence). The chain's CDR3 is CSARDEGGGKTQYF. In nucleotides, the CDR3 is TGCAGTGCTAGAGATGAAGGGGGTGGGAAGACCCAGTACTTC.

This chain links TRBV4-1 with TRBJ1-5, with 7 nucleotides matching TRBD1. This CDR3 spans 15 amino acids. Germline trimming cut 4 bases from V and 2 bases from J; bases unmatched to any gene: 5. Looked up from germline, CDR1 is MGHRA and CDR2 is YSYEKL. The DNA of the CDR3 is TGCGCCAGCAGCCCCCGACAGGGCGGCAATCAGCCCCAGCATTTT. It is translated as CASSPRQGGNQPQHF.

This clonotype was recorded at least ten times. The V and J genes are TRBV24-1 and TRBJ2-7; possible D gene TRBD1, 6 bases. The germline gives CDR1 KGHDR, CDR2 SFDVKD. The CDR3 totals 14 residues. V was cut by 5 bases and J by 4 bases, with 14 bases left in between. The CDR3 DNA is TGTGCCACCAGTGGAGGGGGAGAGGAATACGAGCAGTACTTC. The encoded protein is CATSGGGEEYEQYF.

V and J are TRBV28 and TRBJ1-3; tentative D call: TRBD1 (6 bases). Germline V gene lookup returns CDR1 MDHEN and CDR2 SYDVKM. V was pared by 6 bases and J by 2 bases, with 23 bases between. The CDR3 has 18 amino acids. CDR3 residues: CASSPYWAGEQAGNTIYF. The CDR3 nucleotides read TGTGCCAGCAGCCCCTATTGGGCAGGGGAGCAGGCTGGAAACACCATATATTTT. The whole variable domain, remainder taken from reference TRBV28 and TRBJ1-3, is DVKVTQSSRYLVKRTGEKVFLECVQDMDHENMFWYRQDPGLGLRLIYFSYDVKMKEKGDIPEGYSVSREKKERFSLILESASTNQTSMYLCASSPYWAGEQAGNTIYFGEGSWLTVV.

The rearrangement joins TRBV29-1 to TRBJ2-4, with 14 bases identical to TRBD2. The CDR3 is 13 residues long. J gave up 6 bases and V 6 bases, and 1 base lay outside the gene matches. From germline, CDR1 is SQVTM and CDR2 ANQGSEA. Written as DNA, the CDR3 is TGCAGCGTAGGACTAGCGGGGGGAAACATTCAGTACTTC. Its protein product is CSVGLAGGNIQYF.

In this sample, this clonotype turned up a few times. The chain links TRBV29-1 to TRBJ1-1, with D maybe TRBD1 (5 bases). The CDR3 covers 13 residues. Germline V gene data show CDR1 as SQVTM and CDR2 as ANQGSEA. Trimming removed 6 bases at V and 2 bases at J, with 13 bases between. The DNA of the CDR3 is TGCAGCGTGTGGGGGGAGGTAAACACTGAAGCTTTCTTT. Protein product: CSVWGEVNTEAFF.

Turning to this clonotype: Germline and junction disagree at one end, which may indicate a read error. V is TRBV6-5 and J is TRBJ1-2; D uncertain. The germline V gene has CDR1 MNHEY and CDR2 SVGAGI. This CDR3 is built from 10 residues. CDR3 sequence: CASSYYGYTF. The CDR3 DNA reads TGTGCCAGCAGCTACTATGGCTACACCTTC.

In this sample, this clonotype turned up many times. The V and J genes are TRBV25-1 and TRBJ2-4; TRBD2 might be the D (5 bases). Per germline, CDR1 MGHDK and CDR2 SYGVNS. The CDR3 runs 15 residues. V gave up 2 bases and J gave up 1 base, with 9 bases separating them. In nucleotides, the CDR3 is TGTGCCAGCAGTGAAGGGGAGTTGGCCAAAAACATTCAGTACTTC. Protein: CASSEGELAKNIQYF. Full variable domain (outside the CDR3, taken from reference TRBV25-1 and TRBJ2-4): EADIYQTPRYLVIGTGKKITLECSQTMGHDKMYWYQQDPGMELHLIHYSYGVNSTEKGDLSSESTVSRIRTEHFPLTLESARPSHTSQYLCASSEGELAKNIQYFGAGTRLSVL.

This clonotype was seen a handful of times. The rearrangement joins TRBV3-1 to TRBJ2-7; perhaps D is TRBD1 or TRBD2 (5 bases each). Germline-derived CDR1 and CDR2 are LGHDT and YNNKEL (reference sequence). This CDR3 spans 15 amino acids. V lost 5 bases to trimming and J lost 0 bases, with 14 bases between them. The CDR3 sequence is CASSLMWDGSYEQYF. As DNA, the CDR3 is TGTGCCAGCAGCTTGATGTGGGACGGCTCCTACGAGCAGTACTTC.